This T cell receptor (beta chain) is from a study of CD8 T cells in Susac syndrome. The CDR3 length is 15 residues. V lost 5 bases, J lost 5 bases, and 15 bases lay in between. In germline, CDR1 is SGHTA, CDR2 FQGNSA. In Susac syndrome patients, recently defined diagnostic criteria for definite or probable disease were met. RNA in amounts of roughly 0.5 to 1 ug was reverse transcribed with random hexamers. TCRdb redid the calling of the immunoSEQ multiplex PCR reads with MiXCR, one entry per CDR3 protein. The sample shows tens of thousands of distinct CDR3 sequences, 96% of them seen only once. Sequenced input: CD8+ T cells from PBMCs. This chain links TRBV7-2 with TRBJ2-2; D gene unclear. The origin of this receptor is a human donor with Susac syndrome. In nucleotides, the CDR3 is TGTGCCAGCAGCATGATCAATACGGCGACCGGGGAGCTGTTTTTT. The encoded protein is CASSMINTATGELFF. The full variable domain, in which reference TRBV7-2 and TRBJ2-2 provide the parts outside the CDR3, is GAGVSQSPSNKVTEKGKDVELRCDPISGHTALYWYRQSLGQGLEFLIYFQGNSAPDKSGLPSDRFSAERTGGSVSTLTIQRTQQEDSAVYLCASSMINTATGELFFGEGSRLTVL.